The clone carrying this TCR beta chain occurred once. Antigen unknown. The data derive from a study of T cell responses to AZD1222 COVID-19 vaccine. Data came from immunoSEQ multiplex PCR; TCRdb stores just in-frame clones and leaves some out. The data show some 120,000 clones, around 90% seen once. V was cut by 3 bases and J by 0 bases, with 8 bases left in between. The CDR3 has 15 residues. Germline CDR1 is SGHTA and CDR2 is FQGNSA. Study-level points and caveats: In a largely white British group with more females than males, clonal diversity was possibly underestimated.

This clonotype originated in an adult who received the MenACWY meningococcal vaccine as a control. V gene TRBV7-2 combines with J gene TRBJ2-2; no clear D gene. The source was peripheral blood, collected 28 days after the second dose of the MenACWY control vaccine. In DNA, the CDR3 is TGTGCCAGCAGCTTGCTGGGGACGAACACCGGGGAGCTGTTTTTT. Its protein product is CASSLLGTNTGELFF.